This TCR beta chain was sequenced for a study of T cell repertoires in cytomegalovirus infection. This clonotype came up a few times. Its antigen is unidentified. TCRdb reprocessed the reads via MiXCR and lists one record per CDR3 protein. This sample has roughly 920,000 distinct CDR3 sequences, with approximately 31% found just once. Germline V CDR1 and CDR2: MNHEY, SVGEGT. The V gene lost 6 bases and the J gene lost 5 bases, with 17 bases spanning the gap. The CDR3 runs to 15 residues. The sequence was obtained from a human donor in good health (CMV status not recorded). Some clones in this sample may be carry-over from other donors' samples. The gene calls are TRBV6-2 or TRBV6-3 and TRBJ1-5; D is ambiguous. Sequenced material: cultured CD8+ T cells from PBMCs, taken from culture after CMV antigen stimulation. The CDR3 DNA reads TGTGCCAGCAGCTTTTGGCAGGTTTTCGATCAGCCCCAGCATTTT. This gives the protein CASSFWQVFDQPQHF.